These T cell receptor beta chains were read from a single sample in a study of a mutant IDH1 vaccine in newly diagnosed glioma. Using immunoSEQ multiplex PCR, the repertoire was profiled, and TCRdb retains in-frame clones only, with some absent. The sample has 52,000 or so clones, about 81% seen once; the top ten hold approximately 7.6%. Antigens for these TCRs are unknown. The sequences come from PBMCs, collected from a glioma patient whose treatment included an IDH1 peptide vaccine. These receptor sequences come from a woman between 40 and 50 years old with glioma. Some clones in this sample may be carry-over from other donors' samples. Each CDR3 is given with its conserved first and last residue. The order of the fields is J gene, D gene, clone size, V gene, CDR3 DNA, CDR3 protein. The D gene is left open where the match is weak. For some rows the clone size is stated as once, few or many, or as a class when expanded; others skip it.

J gene: TRBJ2-7
D gene: -
clone size: -
V gene: TRBV15
CDR3 DNA: TGTGCCACCAGCAGCCGACAACCCGGCGAGCAGTACTTC
CDR3 protein: CATSSRQPGEQYF

J gene: TRBJ1-1
D gene: -
clone size: few
V gene: TRBV7-9
CDR3 DNA: TGTGCCAGCAGCTTAGCGATCACGAAGAATGAAGCTTTCTTT
CDR3 protein: CASSLAITKNEAFF

J gene: TRBJ1-2
D gene: -
clone size: -
V gene: TRBV4-1
CDR3 DNA: TGCGCCAGCAGCTTTGAGGCGGGCCTGGGGGGCTACACCTTC
CDR3 protein: CASSFEAGLGGYTF

J gene: TRBJ1-3
D gene: -
clone size: once
V gene: TRBV10-1
CDR3 DNA: TGCGCCAGCAGCCTGGGGACTGGAAACACCATATATTTT
CDR3 protein: CASSLGTGNTIYF

J gene: TRBJ2-7
D gene: -
clone size: -
V gene: TRBV5-1
CDR3 DNA: TGCGCCAGCAGCACTCAGACTTTTCCCCACTACGAGCAGTACTTC
CDR3 protein: CASSTQTFPHYEQYF

J gene: TRBJ1-1
D gene: -
clone size: -
V gene: TRBV5-1
CDR3 DNA: TGCGCCAGCAGCTTGGGAGGGACTGGGGGGATGAACACTGAAGCTTTCTTT
CDR3 protein: CASSLGGTGGMNTEAFF

J gene: TRBJ1-1
D gene: TRBD1
clone size: few
V gene: TRBV19
CDR3 DNA: TGTGCCAGTAGTAAGACAGGGGGAAGGACTGAAGCTTTCTTT
CDR3 protein: CASSKTGGRTEAFF

J gene: TRBJ2-7
D gene: TRBD1
clone size: -
V gene: TRBV6-5
CDR3 DNA: TGTGCCAGCACCGAGACAGGGGGCTCCTACGAGCAGTACTTC
CDR3 protein: CASTETGGSYEQYF

J gene: TRBJ2-1
D gene: -
clone size: -
V gene: TRBV10-2
CDR3 DNA: TGCGCCAGCAGTGGGAGTGAGCAGTTCTTC
CDR3 protein: CASSGSEQFF

J gene: TRBJ1-4
D gene: -
clone size: -
V gene: TRBV5-6
CDR3 DNA: TGTGCCAGCAGCCCGGGACGGACAGATGAAAAACTGTTTTTT
CDR3 protein: CASSPGRTDEKLFF

J gene: TRBJ2-7
D gene: -
clone size: -
V gene: TRBV30
CDR3 DNA: TGTGCCTGGAGCGTCGGGACGTATAGCTCCTACGAGCAGTACTTC
CDR3 protein: CAWSVGTYSSYEQYF

J gene: TRBJ1-2
D gene: TRBD1
clone size: -
V gene: TRBV5-8
CDR3 DNA: TGTGCCAGCAGCCCAGGACAGGGAGCAATCTATGGCTACACCTTC
CDR3 protein: CASSPGQGAIYGYTF

J gene: TRBJ1-4
D gene: -
clone size: -
V gene: TRBV5-3
CDR3 DNA: TGTGCCAGAAGCTCGACAGGTACTCTACCGAGGGAAAAACTGTTTTTT
CDR3 protein: CARSSTGTLPREKLFF

J gene: TRBJ2-7
D gene: TRBD1
clone size: -
V gene: TRBV5-5
CDR3 DNA: TGTGCCAGCAGCTTGGGAGTCGGCAGGGGGAACGAGCAGTACTTC
CDR3 protein: CASSLGVGRGNEQYF

J gene: TRBJ2-3
D gene: -
clone size: -
V gene: TRBV6-1
CDR3 DNA: TGTGCCAGCAGCTTTAAGATCCGGAGCACAGATACGCAGTATTTT
CDR3 protein: CASSFKIRSTDTQYF

J gene: TRBJ2-2
D gene: TRBD2
clone size: -
V gene: TRBV4-3
CDR3 DNA: TGCGCCAGCAGCCATGGACTAGAAGTGAGCACCGGGGAGCTGTTTTTT
CDR3 protein: CASSHGLEVSTGELFF

J gene: TRBJ1-5
D gene: -
clone size: few
V gene: TRBV7-9
CDR3 DNA: TGTGCCAGCAGCTTAGATAGAAGGGATCATCAGCCCCAGCATTTT
CDR3 protein: CASSLDRRDHQPQHF

J gene: TRBJ1-4
D gene: -
clone size: -
V gene: TRBV9
CDR3 DNA: TGTGCCAGCAGCGTAGACGGGGGGATGAGTGAAAAACTGTTTTTT
CDR3 protein: CASSVDGGMSEKLFF

J gene: TRBJ2-7
D gene: TRBD2
clone size: -
V gene: TRBV2
CDR3 DNA: TGTGCCAGCCGACTAGCGGAGAATTCCTACGAGCAGTACTTC
CDR3 protein: CASRLAENSYEQYF

J gene: TRBJ2-2
D gene: -
clone size: -
V gene: TRBV12-5
CDR3 DNA: TGTGCTAGTGGTTTGGTACAGGGTACCACCGGGGAGCTGTTTTTT
CDR3 protein: CASGLVQGTTGELFF

J gene: TRBJ1-1
D gene: -
clone size: few
V gene: TRBV30
CDR3 DNA: TGTGCCTGGACAGGGGATTCCACTGAAGCTTTCTTT
CDR3 protein: CAWTGDSTEAFF

J gene: TRBJ2-5
D gene: -
clone size: -
V gene: TRBV5-6
CDR3 DNA: TGTGCCAGCAGCTTTGGCCCTCAAGAGACCCAGTACTTC
CDR3 protein: CASSFGPQETQYF

J gene: TRBJ2-7
D gene: -
clone size: -
V gene: TRBV29-1
CDR3 DNA: TGCAGCGTTGGACGGGATTCCTACGAGCAGTACTTC
CDR3 protein: CSVGRDSYEQYF

J gene: TRBJ2-3
D gene: -
clone size: once
V gene: TRBV9
CDR3 DNA: TGTGCCAGCAGCGTTAGGCAGGGAGATACGCAGTATTTT
CDR3 protein: CASSVRQGDTQYF

J gene: TRBJ1-2
D gene: -
clone size: -
V gene: TRBV6-6
CDR3 DNA: TGTGCCAGCAGTTACACAATACCCCGAGACTATGGCTACACCTTC
CDR3 protein: CASSYTIPRDYGYTF

J gene: TRBJ2-2
D gene: -
clone size: once
V gene: TRBV30
CDR3 DNA: TGTGCCTGGAGTGTACGGCAGACCGGGGAGCTGTTTTTT
CDR3 protein: CAWSVRQTGELFF

J gene: TRBJ1-6
D gene: -
clone size: -
V gene: TRBV7-2
CDR3 DNA: TGTGCCAGCAGCTTACTAGGGGTTAATTCACCCCTCCACTTT
CDR3 protein: CASSLLGVNSPLHF

J gene: TRBJ2-2
D gene: -
clone size: -
V gene: TRBV5-5
CDR3 DNA: TGTGCCAGCAGCTTCCGGGACACGAACACCGGGGAGCTGTTTTTT
CDR3 protein: CASSFRDTNTGELFF

J gene: TRBJ2-5
D gene: TRBD1
clone size: -
V gene: TRBV10-3
CDR3 DNA: TGTGCCATCAGTGCGACAGGGGGCGAGGAGACCCAGTACTTC
CDR3 protein: CAISATGGEETQYF

J gene: TRBJ2-1
D gene: TRBD1
clone size: once
V gene: TRBV7-2
CDR3 DNA: TGTGCCAGCAGCCTAAGGACAGGGGATGAGCAGTTCTTC
CDR3 protein: CASSLRTGDEQFF